These 19 T cell receptor beta chains share one sample of origin, sequenced in a study of blood T cells in healthy people across ages. It was with a sample-barcoded 5' primer and a J-beta primer mix that a second PCR of roughly 7 to 11 cycles was run. Using its own MiXCR run on the 5' RACE reads, TCRdb lists one record per CDR3 protein. The sample yields 850,000 to 1,100,000 distinct CDR3 sequences, around two fifths seen once. The sequencing sample was made of blood. The receptor set was obtained from a man between 18 and 29 years old in good health.

The CDR3 nucleotides read TGCGCCAGCAGCCACCAGGGATCGAACACCGGGGAGCTGTTTTTT. This encodes CASSHQGSNTGELFF. The rearrangement links TRBV4-1 to TRBJ2-2, with D perhaps TRBD1 (5 bases). The CDR3 is 15 amino acids. The germline V gene encodes CDR1 MGHRA and CDR2 YSYEKL. V was clipped by 3 bases and J by 0 bases, with 8 bases between them.

This clonotype was recorded once. The chain carries TRBV20-1 and TRBJ1-6; a weak D match, TRBD1 (6 bases). With 2 bases removed from V and 4 bases from J, the gap between germline ends came to 18 bases. This CDR3 spans 17 amino acids. Germline CDR1 reads DFQATT; CDR2 reads SNEGSKA (reference sequence). The CDR3 protein is CSARIGQWNPYNSPLHF. CDR3 nucleotides: TGCAGTGCTAGAATAGGACAGTGGAATCCTTATAATTCACCCCTCCACTTT.

This clonotype was observed a few times. The J gene is TRBJ2-7, the V gene TRBV27; 10 positions match TRBD1. This CDR3 spans 15 amino acids. V was pared by 5 bases and J by 4 bases, with 8 bases of the junction left unmatched. The germline V gene has CDR1 MNHEY and CDR2 SMNVEV (reference sequence). The CDR3: CASSPTTGGSYEQYF. The CDR3 DNA reads TGTGCCAGCAGTCCAACGACAGGGGGCTCTTACGAGCAGTACTTC.

This clonotype was seen a handful of times. The chain employs TRBV5-5 and TRBJ1-1; D gene ambiguous. V shed 6 bases and J shed 0 bases, with 9 bases lying between them. Germline V CDR1 and CDR2: SGHKS, YYEKEE (reference sequence). The CDR3 spans 13 residues. CDR3 coding DNA: TGTGCCAGCACTTACGGTATGAACACTGAAGCTTTCTTT. Its protein is CASTYGMNTEAFF.

The chain carries TRBV29-1 and TRBJ2-7; D may be TRBD2 (6 bases). The CDR3 loop spans 12 amino acids. The V gene's germline CDR1 is SQVTM and CDR2 ANQGSEA. V was cut by 2 bases and J by 7 bases, with 12 bases left in between. CDR3 sequence: CSVENGGGEQYF. The CDR3 DNA sequence: TGCAGCGTTGAAAATGGAGGAGGGGAGCAGTACTTC.

The chain has TRBV7-2 and TRBJ2-7; maybe TRBD2 (6 bases). V gave up 3 bases and J gave up 0 bases, with 18 bases separating them. In germline, CDR1 is SGHTA, CDR2 FQGNSA. The CDR3 has 17 residues. The CDR3: CASSFLSGGQSSYEQYF. In nucleotides, the CDR3 is TGTGCCAGCAGCTTTTTATCTGGAGGGCAGAGCTCCTACGAGCAGTACTTC.

The V and J genes are TRBV12-3 or TRBV12-4 and TRBJ2-1; 11 bases fit TRBD2. V shed 8 bases and J 5 bases; nucleotides not matched to a gene: 5. This CDR3 spans 14 amino acids. The CDR3 reads CASGIAGGHNEQFF. The CDR3 coding sequence is TGTGCCAGCGGCATAGCGGGGGGGCACAATGAGCAGTTCTTC.

The chain couples TRBV24-1 to TRBJ2-3; 12 nucleotides align to TRBD2. The germline V gene encodes CDR1 KGHDR and CDR2 SFDVKD. With V trimmed by 0 bases and J by 0 bases, 0 bases remained unmatched. The CDR3 has 17 residues. DNA for the CDR3: TGTGCCACCAGTGATTTGGGACTAGCGGGAAGCACAGATACGCAGTATTTT. This sequence encodes CATSDLGLAGSTDTQYF.

The V gene is TRBV7-3, the J gene TRBJ2-3, with a possible D match to TRBD2 (6 bases). There are 13 residues in the CDR3. Germline-derived CDR1 and CDR2 are SGHTA and FQGTGA. V was pared by 8 bases and J by 2 bases, with 11 bases between. CDR3 DNA sequence: TGTGCCAGCGGCCCGGGGGACACAGATACGCAGTATTTT. This gives the protein CASGPGDTDTQYF.

This clonotype has more than one count but fewer than ten. The V call is TRBV5-1, the J call TRBJ2-1, with D possibly being TRBD1 or TRBD2 (6 bases each). The CDR3 has 14 residues. Germline CDR1 and CDR2: SGHRS and YFSETQ. The germline V and J ends were trimmed by 3 bases and 5 bases, with 12 bases remaining between them. The CDR3 here is CASSWGADDNEQFF. The CDR3 DNA is TGCGCCAGCAGCTGGGGGGCCGATGACAATGAGCAGTTCTTC.

This chain connects TRBV9 to TRBJ1-2; 8 nucleotides line up with TRBD1. This CDR3 is 18 amino acids long. With 3 bases clipped from V and 0 bases from J, the junction kept 13 bases outside the gene matches. Germline CDR1 SGDLS, CDR2 YYNGEE. The CDR3 is CASSAYRGSLKANYGYTF. The CDR3 DNA is TGTGCCAGCAGCGCATACAGGGGGTCCCTTAAAGCTAACTATGGCTACACCTTC.

This chain joins TRBV12-3 or TRBV12-4 and TRBJ2-1; 10 bases line up with TRBD2. Trimming removed 2 bases from V and 2 bases from J; junction bases left unmatched: 9. CDR3 length: 18 residues. The CDR3 nucleotides read TGTGCCAGCAGTTTACAGGGAGGTAGCGGGGGGACCTACAATGAGCAGTTCTTC. Translating gives CASSLQGGSGGTYNEQFF.

V usage is TRBV3-1 and J usage is TRBJ1-5, with unresolved D. This CDR3 comprises 13 residues. Germline-derived CDR1 and CDR2 are LGHDT and YNNKEL (reference sequence). Between the trimmed V and J ends, which lost 6 bases and 5 bases, there was a span of 11 bases. DNA of the CDR3: TGTGCCAGCAGTCTCACAATTCATCAGCCCCAGCATTTT. Residues: CASSLTIHQPQHF.

This clonotype was found a few times. The chain couples TRBV20-1 to TRBJ2-1, with a possible D match to TRBD1 (6 bases). This CDR3 has 18 amino acids. Germline values: CDR1 DFQATT, CDR2 SNEGSKA (reference sequence). V shed 0 bases and J shed 6 bases, with 24 bases lying between them. This chain's CDR3 is CSARDGVRVTGSSNEQFF. In nucleotides, the CDR3 is TGCAGTGCTAGAGATGGGGTGAGAGTTACAGGGAGTAGCAATGAGCAGTTCTTC.

This chain uses TRBV14 with TRBJ2-3, with 10 positions matching TRBD2. V shed 6 bases and J 1 base; nucleotides not matched to a gene: 7. Germline values: CDR1 SGHDN, CDR2 FVKESK. CDR3 length: 16 residues. CDR3 nucleotide sequence: TGTGCCAGCAGTTCCAGCGGGGGGGCCGGCACAGATACGCAGTATTTT. Its protein is CASSSSGGAGTDTQYF.

The J gene is TRBJ2-5, the V gene TRBV6-5, with D unresolved. The DNA end is a closer match to TRBJ2-7, so the J assignment may be wrong. This CDR3 contains 13 residues. CDR1 is MNHEY and CDR2 is SVGAGI in the germline V gene. The CDR3, as DNA: TGTGCCAGCAGTTACTATGAAGGCGGCGAGCAGTACTTC. Translation gives CASSYYEGGEQYF.

This CDR3 is CASSQTSHGGANTGELFF. In DNA form, the CDR3 reads TGTGCCAGCAGCCAAACTTCCCACGGCGGGGCGAACACCGGGGAGCTGTTTTTT. V usage is TRBV4-2 and J usage is TRBJ2-2; possibly TRBD2 for D (6 bases). Trimming left V 2 bases short and J 0 bases short, with 16 bases between. Germline CDR1 and CDR2: LGHNA and YNFKEQ. This CDR3 is 18 amino acids long.

The V and J genes are TRBV4-1 and TRBJ2-3; no clear D. Germline assignment: CDR1 MGHRA and CDR2 YSYEKL. The ends were cut back, 6 bases at V and 1 base at J, with 14 bases in the middle. There are 15 residues in the CDR3. CDR3 in amino acids: CASRSSREGTDTQYF. The CDR3 bases are TGCGCCAGCAGGAGCAGTAGGGAAGGCACAGATACGCAGTATTTT.

Worth noting for this clonotype: A read error is possible here, since a much larger clone lies one base away. The rearrangement joins TRBV4-3 to TRBJ2-7, with D possibly TRBD2 on 6 matching bases. V lost 3 bases, J lost 7 bases, and 22 bases lay in between. Germline loops: CDR1 LGHNA, CDR2 YSLEER. CDR3 size: 16 residues. The CDR3, as DNA: TGCGCCAGCAGCCAGAAAACGGGGACTCCCGAGATTGAGCAGTACTTC. It specifies CASSQKTGTPEIEQYF.